Included here is one TCR beta chain sequence, with context. The data originate from a study of T cell changes during pregnancy in multiple sclerosis. Using immunoSEQ multiplex PCR, the repertoire was profiled, and TCRdb retains in-frame clones only, with some absent. Altogether about 43,000 clones are present, roughly 93% being singletons, with the ten largest covering roughly 1.5%. The CDR3 has 16 amino acids. The V end was cut by 9 bases, the J end by 7 bases, with 28 bases between. Germline lookup yields CDR1 MGHRA and CDR2 YSYEKL. The chain employs TRBV4-1 and TRBJ2-7; the D call may be TRBD1 or TRBD2 (5 bases each). The source material was PBMCs (not recorded whether the cells were cultured). The sequence was obtained from a female donor with multiple sclerosis, enrolled in a pregnancy study. The CDR3 region is CASKDTTKGTSSEQYF. CDR3 nucleotides: TGCGCCAGTAAAGACACGACCAAGGGGACGTCGAGTGAGCAGTACTTC.